These 5 T cell receptor beta chains were sequenced from one sample in a study of blood T cell repertoires in COVID-19. The repertoire was sequenced with immunoSEQ multiplex PCR; TCRdb's copy has only in-frame clones and lacks some. The sample consists of 400,000 to 500,000 clones, around nine tenths of them appearing once. Sequencing used PBMCs or T cells enriched from blood (not recorded which). These receptors were obtained from a woman aged 18-29 years who had been exposed to COVID-19.

The chain is built from TRBV13 and TRBJ2-3, with 10 bases identical to TRBD2. The junction had 7 bases not matched to a gene; V was cut back by 4 bases and J by 0 bases. The CDR3 loop spans 17 amino acids. Germline V gives CDR1 PRHDT, CDR2 FYEKMQ (reference sequence). CDR3 nucleotides: TGTGCCAGCAGCTCCGAGGGACTAGCGCTAAGCACAGATACGCAGTATTTT. This translates into CASSSEGLALSTDTQYF.

V is TRBV4-1 and J is TRBJ1-3, with D perhaps TRBD1 (6 bases). Trimming took off 1 base at V and 4 bases at J, with 11 bases between the two ends. Germline-derived CDR1 and CDR2 are MGHRA and YSYEKL. The CDR3 has 15 residues. CDR3 nucleotide sequence: TGCGCCAGCAGCCAAGTAGAGGACAGCGGAAACACCATATATTTT. Amino acid sequence: CASSQVEDSGNTIYF.

The rearrangement uses TRBV11-3 and TRBJ1-2; 9 bases match TRBD1. Germline V gives CDR1 SGHNT, CDR2 YENEEA. V shed 4 bases and J 8 bases; nucleotides not matched to a gene: 11. The CDR3 totals 15 residues. In DNA, the CDR3 is TGTGCCAGCAGCTCCCACAGGGGGCCATCAAACGGCTACACCTTC. It translates to CASSSHRGPSNGYTF.

The chain has TRBV6-5 and TRBJ1-2, with 7 bases that match TRBD1. The CDR3 runs to 15 residues. Germline lookup yields CDR1 MNHEY and CDR2 SVGAGI. J gave up 1 base and V 0 bases, and 2 bases lay outside the gene matches. The CDR3 reads CASSYSGTVNYGYTF. The CDR3 nucleotides read TGTGCCAGCAGTTACTCCGGGACAGTTAACTATGGCTACACCTTC.

J is TRBJ2-7 and V is TRBV28; weak D call: TRBD1 (6 bases). The V and J ends lost 9 bases and 0 bases respectively, with 15 bases between them. Germline loops: CDR1 MDHEN, CDR2 SYDVKM. The CDR3 is made up of 14 amino acids. This CDR3 reads CASKLRDNSYEQYF. Written as DNA, the CDR3 is TGTGCCAGTAAACTCCGGGACAACTCCTACGAGCAGTACTTC.